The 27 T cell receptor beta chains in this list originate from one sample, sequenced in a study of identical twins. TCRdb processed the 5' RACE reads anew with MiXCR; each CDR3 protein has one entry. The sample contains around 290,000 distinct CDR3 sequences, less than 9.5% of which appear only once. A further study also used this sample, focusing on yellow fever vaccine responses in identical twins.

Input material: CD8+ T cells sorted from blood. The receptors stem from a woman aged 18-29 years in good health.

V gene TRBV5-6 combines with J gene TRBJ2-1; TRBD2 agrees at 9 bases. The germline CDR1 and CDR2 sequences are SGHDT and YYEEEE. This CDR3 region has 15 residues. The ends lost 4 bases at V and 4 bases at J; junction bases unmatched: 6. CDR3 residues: CASSISGGQYNEQFF. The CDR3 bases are TGTGCCAGCAGCATTAGCGGGGGCCAATACAATGAGCAGTTCTTC.

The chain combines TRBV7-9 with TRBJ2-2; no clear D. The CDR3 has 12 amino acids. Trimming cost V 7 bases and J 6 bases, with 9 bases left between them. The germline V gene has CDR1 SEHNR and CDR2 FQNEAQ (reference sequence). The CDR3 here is CASILVAGELFF. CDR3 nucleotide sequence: TGTGCCAGCATCCTTGTCGCCGGGGAGCTGTTTTTT.

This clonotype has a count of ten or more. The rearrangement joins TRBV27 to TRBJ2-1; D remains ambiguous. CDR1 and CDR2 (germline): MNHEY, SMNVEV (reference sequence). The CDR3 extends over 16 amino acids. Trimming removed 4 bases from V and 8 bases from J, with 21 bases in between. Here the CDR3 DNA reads TGTGCCAGCAGTTCCCTAAGTAGTGCCTTAGAGGATGAGCAGTTCTTC. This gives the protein CASSSLSSALEDEQFF.

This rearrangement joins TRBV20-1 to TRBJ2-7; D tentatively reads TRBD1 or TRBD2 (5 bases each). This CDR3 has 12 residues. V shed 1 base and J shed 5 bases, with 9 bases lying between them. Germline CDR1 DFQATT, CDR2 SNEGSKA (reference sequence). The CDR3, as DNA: TGCAGTGCTAGAGCCGAGGGGCACGAGCAGTACTTC. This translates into CSARAEGHEQYF.

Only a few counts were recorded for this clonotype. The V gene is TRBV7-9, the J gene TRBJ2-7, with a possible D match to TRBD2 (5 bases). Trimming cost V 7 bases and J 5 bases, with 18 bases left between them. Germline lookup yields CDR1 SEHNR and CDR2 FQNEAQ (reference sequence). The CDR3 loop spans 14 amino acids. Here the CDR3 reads CASTSLEGGNEQYF. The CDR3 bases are TGTGCCAGCACCTCTCTCGAGGGCGGAAACGAGCAGTACTTC.

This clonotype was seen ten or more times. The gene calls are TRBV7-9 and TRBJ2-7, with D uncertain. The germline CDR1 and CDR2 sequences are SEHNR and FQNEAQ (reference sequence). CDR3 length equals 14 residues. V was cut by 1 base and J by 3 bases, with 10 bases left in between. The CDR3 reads CASSLELDFYEQYF. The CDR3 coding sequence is TGTGCCAGCAGCTTAGAACTGGATTTCTACGAGCAGTACTTC. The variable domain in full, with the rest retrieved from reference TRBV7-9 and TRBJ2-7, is DTGVSQNPRHKITKRGQNVTFRCDPISEHNRLYWYRQTLGQGPEFLTYFQNEAQLEKSRLLSDRFSAERPKGSFSTLEIQRTEQGDSAMYLCASSLELDFYEQYFGPGTRLTVT.

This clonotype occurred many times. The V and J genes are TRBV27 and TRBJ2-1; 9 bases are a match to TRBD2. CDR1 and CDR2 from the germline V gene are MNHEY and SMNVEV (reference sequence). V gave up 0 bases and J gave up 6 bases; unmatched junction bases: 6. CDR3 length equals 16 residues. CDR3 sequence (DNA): TGTGCCAGCAGTTTATCCCCTAGCGGGGTGGGCAATGAGCAGTTCTTC. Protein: CASSLSPSGVGNEQFF.

The CDR3 coding sequence is TGTGCCAGCAGTGTCCCCCGGGACAGGACGTGGCCCTACGAGCAGTACTTC. Residues: CASSVPRDRTWPYEQYF. J is TRBJ2-7 and V is TRBV6-2 or TRBV6-3; 8 bases align to TRBD1. After removal of 5 bases from V and 2 bases from J, the junction contained 14 bases not matched to a gene. Looked up from germline, CDR1 is MNHEY and CDR2 is SVGEGT. This CDR3 has 17 amino acids.

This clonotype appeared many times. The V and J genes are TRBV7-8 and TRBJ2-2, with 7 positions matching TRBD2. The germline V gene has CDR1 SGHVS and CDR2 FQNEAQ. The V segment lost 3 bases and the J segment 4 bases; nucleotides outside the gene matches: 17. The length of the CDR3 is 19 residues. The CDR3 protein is CASSFVRAGVELGTGELFF. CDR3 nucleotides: TGTGCCAGCAGCTTTGTTAGGGCGGGAGTCGAGTTGGGCACCGGGGAGCTGTTTTTT. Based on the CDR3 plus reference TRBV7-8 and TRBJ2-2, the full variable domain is GAGVSQSPRYKVAKRGQDVALRCDPISGHVSLFWYQQALGQGPEFLTYFQNEAQLDKSGLPSDRFFAERPEGSVSTLKIQRTQQEDSAVYLCASSFVRAGVELGTGELFFGEGSRLTVL.

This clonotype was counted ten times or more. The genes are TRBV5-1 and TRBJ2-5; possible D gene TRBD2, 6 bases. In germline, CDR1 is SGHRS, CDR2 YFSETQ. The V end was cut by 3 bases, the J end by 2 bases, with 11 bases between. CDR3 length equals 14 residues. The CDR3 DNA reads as TGCGCCAGCAGCTCTCCGGGACTTCAAGAGACCCAGTACTTC. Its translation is CASSSPGLQETQYF.

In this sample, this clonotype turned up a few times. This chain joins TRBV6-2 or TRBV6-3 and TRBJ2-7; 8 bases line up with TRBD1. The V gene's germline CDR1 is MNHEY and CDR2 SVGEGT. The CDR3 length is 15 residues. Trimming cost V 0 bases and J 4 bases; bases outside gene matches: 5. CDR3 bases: TGTGCCAGCAGTTACTCGCCGGACAGGGCGTACGAGCAGTACTTC. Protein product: CASSYSPDRAYEQYF.

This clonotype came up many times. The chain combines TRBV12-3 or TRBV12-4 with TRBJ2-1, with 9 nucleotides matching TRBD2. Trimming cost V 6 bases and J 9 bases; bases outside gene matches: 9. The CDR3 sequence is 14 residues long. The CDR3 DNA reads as TGTGCCAGCAGGACTATAGCGGGAGCCGCTGAGCAGTTCTTC. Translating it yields CASRTIAGAAEQFF.

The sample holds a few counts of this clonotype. The CDR3 nucleotides read TGTGCCAGCAGCCAAGATAAGTCGGTAGCGGGGATAGAGACCCAGTACTTC. Its translation: CASSQDKSVAGIETQYF. The chain has TRBV4-2 and TRBJ2-5, with 8 nucleotides matching TRBD2. Germline V gene sequence: CDR1 LGHNA, CDR2 YNFKEQ. The V gene end was trimmed by 0 bases and the J gene end by 4 bases; junction bases not matched to a gene: 10. The length of the CDR3 is 17 residues.

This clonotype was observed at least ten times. This chain's CDR3 is CASREQGVSGELFF. The CDR3, as DNA: TGTGCCAGCAGGGAACAGGGGGTATCCGGGGAGCTGTTTTTT. This sequence joins TRBV7-2 and TRBJ2-2; TRBD1 aligns across 8 bases. The V segment lost 6 bases and the J segment 6 bases; nucleotides outside the gene matches: 6. This CDR3 is built from 14 residues. Germline V gene sequence: CDR1 SGHTA, CDR2 FQGNSA.

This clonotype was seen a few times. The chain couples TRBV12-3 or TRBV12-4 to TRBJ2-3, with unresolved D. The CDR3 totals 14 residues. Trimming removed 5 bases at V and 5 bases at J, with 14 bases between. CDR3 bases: TGTGCCAGCAGTCCCGACCTGGGCCAAGATACGCAGTATTTT. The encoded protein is CASSPDLGQDTQYF.

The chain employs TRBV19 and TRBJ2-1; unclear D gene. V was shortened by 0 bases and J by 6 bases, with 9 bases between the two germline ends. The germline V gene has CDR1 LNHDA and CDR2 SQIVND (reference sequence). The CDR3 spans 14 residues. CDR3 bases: TGTGCCAGTAGTATAGACCCCCTTGTCAATGAGCAGTTCTTC. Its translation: CASSIDPLVNEQFF.

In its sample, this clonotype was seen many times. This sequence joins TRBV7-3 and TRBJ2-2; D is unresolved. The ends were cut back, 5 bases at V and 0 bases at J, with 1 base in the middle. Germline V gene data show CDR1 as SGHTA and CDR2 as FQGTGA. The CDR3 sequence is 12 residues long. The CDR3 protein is CASSANTGELFF. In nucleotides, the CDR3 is TGTGCCAGCAGCGCGAACACCGGGGAGCTGTTTTTT.

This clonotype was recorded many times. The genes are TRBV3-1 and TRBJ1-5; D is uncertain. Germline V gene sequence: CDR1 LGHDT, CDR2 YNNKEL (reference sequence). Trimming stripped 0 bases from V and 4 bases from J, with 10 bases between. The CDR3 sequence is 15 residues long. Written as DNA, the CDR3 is TGTGCCAGCAGCCAAGATGTGGCAGGTAATCAGCCCCAGCATTTT. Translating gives CASSQDVAGNQPQHF. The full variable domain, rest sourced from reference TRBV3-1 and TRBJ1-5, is DTAVSQTPKYLVTQMGNDKSIKCEQNLGHDTMYWYKQDSKKFLKIMFSYNNKELIINETVPNRFSPKSPDKAHLNLHINSLELGDSAVYFCASSQDVAGNQPQHFGDGTRLSIL.

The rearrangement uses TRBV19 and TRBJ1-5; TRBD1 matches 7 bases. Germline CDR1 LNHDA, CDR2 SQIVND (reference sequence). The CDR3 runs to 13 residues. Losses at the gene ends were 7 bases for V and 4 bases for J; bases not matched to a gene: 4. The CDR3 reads CASTEDRNQPQHF. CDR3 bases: TGTGCCAGTACCGAGGACAGGAATCAGCCCCAGCATTTT.

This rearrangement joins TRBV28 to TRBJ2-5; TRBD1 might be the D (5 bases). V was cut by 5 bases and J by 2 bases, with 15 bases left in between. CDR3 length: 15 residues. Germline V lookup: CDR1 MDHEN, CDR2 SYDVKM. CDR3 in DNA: TGTGCCAGCAGTCATGACAGTACCCTACAAGAGACCCAGTACTTC. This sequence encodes CASSHDSTLQETQYF.

The CDR3 bases are TGTGCCAGCAGCTTCAGACAGGGGGTGAATGAGCAGTTCTTC. This gives the protein CASSFRQGVNEQFF. The genes are TRBV5-6 and TRBJ2-1; the match to TRBD1 covers 9 bases. In germline, CDR1 is SGHDT, CDR2 YYEEEE. There are 14 residues in the CDR3. The V and J ends lost 2 bases and 7 bases, in that order; junction bases with no gene match: 4.

The DNA for the CDR3 is TGCAGCGCACTAGGGACTAGCGGGTACACAGATACGCAGTATTTT. Translated, it gives CSALGTSGYTDTQYF. The chain joins TRBV29-1 to TRBJ2-3, with 12 bases lining up with TRBD2. CDR3 length equals 15 residues. Germline trimming cut 7 bases from V and 2 bases from J; bases unmatched to any gene: 7. CDR1 and CDR2 from the germline V gene are SQVTM and ANQGSEA.

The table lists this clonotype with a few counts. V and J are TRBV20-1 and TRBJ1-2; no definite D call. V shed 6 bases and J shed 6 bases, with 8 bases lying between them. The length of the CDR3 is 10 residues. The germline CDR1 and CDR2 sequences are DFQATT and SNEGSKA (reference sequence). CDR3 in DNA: TGCAGTGCACCCGGGGATGGCTACACCTTC. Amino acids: CSAPGDGYTF.

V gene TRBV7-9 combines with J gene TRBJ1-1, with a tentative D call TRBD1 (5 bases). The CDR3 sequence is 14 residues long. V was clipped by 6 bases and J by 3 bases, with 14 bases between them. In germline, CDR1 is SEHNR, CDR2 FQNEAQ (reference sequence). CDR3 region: CASSSPGGDTEAFF. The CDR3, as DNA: TGTGCCAGCAGTTCTCCGGGGGGAGACACTGAAGCTTTCTTT.

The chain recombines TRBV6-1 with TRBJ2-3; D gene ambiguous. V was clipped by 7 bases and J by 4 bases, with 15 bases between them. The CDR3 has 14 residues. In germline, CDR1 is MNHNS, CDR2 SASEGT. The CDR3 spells CASTKNGRADTQYF. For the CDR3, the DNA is TGTGCCAGCACCAAGAATGGTCGAGCAGATACGCAGTATTTT.

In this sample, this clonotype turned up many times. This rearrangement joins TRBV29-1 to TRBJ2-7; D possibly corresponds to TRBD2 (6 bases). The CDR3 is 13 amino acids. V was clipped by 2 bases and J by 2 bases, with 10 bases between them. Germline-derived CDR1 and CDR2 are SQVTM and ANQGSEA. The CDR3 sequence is CSVESSSAYEQYF. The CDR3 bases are TGCAGCGTTGAATCGTCTAGCGCCTACGAGCAGTACTTC.

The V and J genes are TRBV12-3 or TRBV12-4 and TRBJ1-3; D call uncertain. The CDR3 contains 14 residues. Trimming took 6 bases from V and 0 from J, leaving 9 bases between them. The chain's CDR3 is CASSWENSGNTIYF. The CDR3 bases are TGTGCCAGCAGCTGGGAGAACTCTGGAAACACCATATATTTT.